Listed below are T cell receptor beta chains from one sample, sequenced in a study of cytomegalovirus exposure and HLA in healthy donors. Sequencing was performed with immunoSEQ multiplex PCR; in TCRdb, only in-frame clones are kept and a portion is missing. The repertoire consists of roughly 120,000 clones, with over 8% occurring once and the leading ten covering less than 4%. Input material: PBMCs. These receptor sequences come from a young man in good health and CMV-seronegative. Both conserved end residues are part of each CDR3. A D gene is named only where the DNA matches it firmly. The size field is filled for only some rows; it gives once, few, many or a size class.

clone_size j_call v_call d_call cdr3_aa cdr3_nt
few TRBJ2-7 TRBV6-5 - CASSTPDTYIYEQYF TGTGCCAGCAGTACACCGGACACCTATATCTACGAGCAGTACTTC
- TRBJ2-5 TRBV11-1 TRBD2 CASSLGAGDGETQYF TGTGCCAGCAGCTTAGGAGCGGGAGATGGGGAGACCCAGTACTTC
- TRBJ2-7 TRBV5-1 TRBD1 CASSAGTGAYEQYF TGCGCCAGCAGCGCCGGGACAGGGGCCTACGAGCAGTACTTC
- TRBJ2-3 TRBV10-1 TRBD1 CASSVGRTGGSDTQYF TGCGCCAGCAGTGTTGGACGGACAGGGGGCAGCGATACGCAGTATTTT
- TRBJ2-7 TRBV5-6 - CASRKMDRQFYEQYF TGTGCCAGCAGGAAGATGGACAGACAGTTCTACGAGCAGTACTTC
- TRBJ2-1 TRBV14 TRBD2 CASSLGLAGGARHEQFF TGTGCCAGCAGCCTCGGACTAGCGGGAGGGGCCCGGCATGAGCAGTTCTTC
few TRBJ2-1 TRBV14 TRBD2 CASSPLGGGTSYNEQFF TGTGCCAGCAGCCCTCTCGGCGGGGGGACTTCCTACAATGAGCAGTTCTTC
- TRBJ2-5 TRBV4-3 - CASSQDPDSSWTQYF TGCGCCAGCAGCCAAGACCCGGACAGTTCATGGACCCAGTACTTC
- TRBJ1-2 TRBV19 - CALGLGRRRRGYGYTF TGTGCCCTGGGTCTGGGTCGCCGCAGGAGAGGGTATGGCTACACCTTC
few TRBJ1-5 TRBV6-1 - CASSDHGGASNQPQHF TGTGCCAGCAGTGACCATGGAGGGGCGTCCAATCAGCCCCAGCATTTT
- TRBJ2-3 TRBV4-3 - CASSQDGAGPDTQYF TGCGCCAGCAGCCAAGATGGGGCAGGGCCAGATACGCAGTATTTT
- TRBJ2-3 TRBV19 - CASSESGIASTDTQYF TGTGCCAGTAGTGAATCCGGGATCGCTAGCACAGATACGCAGTATTTT
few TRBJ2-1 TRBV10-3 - CAISESSLSSYNEQFF TGTGCCATCAGTGAGTCGTCGCTCAGCTCCTACAATGAGCAGTTCTTC
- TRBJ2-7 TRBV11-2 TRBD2 CASSSPGGPYEQYF TGTGCCAGCAGCTCCCCGGGAGGGCCGTACGAGCAGTACTTC
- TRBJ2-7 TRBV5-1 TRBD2 CASSTSGGVFREQYF TGCGCCAGCAGCACGAGCGGGGGGGTTTTTCGCGAGCAGTACTTC